This record concerns one T cell receptor (beta chain) sequence. Its antigen remains unidentified. Base qualities are missing; no much larger clone stands one base away. Genomic DNA was extracted from sorted cells for sequencing of the TCRbeta CDR3 region. The immunoSEQ Assay was used to sequence the TCRbeta CDR3 regions. TCRdb took this table from immuneACCESS and kept in-frame rearrangements with V and J called. Such tables lack part of the clones; where checked against another copy, unresolved V genes explain under half of the gap, and the rest is unexplained. The sample table holds approximately 25,000 clones, of which around 88% were seen once. Together, the top ten hold around 28% of the sample. This sample was taken from a study of OX40 agonist ivuxolimab in advanced cancers. Study-level background: Ivuxolimab was an agonistic, fully human IgG2 monoclonal antibody directed against OX40 (CD134), a costimulatory receptor. Intravenous ivuxolimab was administered to patients every 2 weeks at six dose levels: 0.01, 0.1, 0.3, 1.5, 3 and 10 mg/kg. A male proportion of 75% to 85% and a mean age of approximately 61 years, ranging from 23 to 79, were recorded for the dose-escalation cohort. Of the 50 to 55 dose-escalation patients, hepatocellular carcinoma was present in about 20, melanoma in approximately 15, renal cell carcinoma in 9 and head and neck cancer in 9. Peripheral TCRbeta sequencing aimed to test whether ivuxolimab altered TCR sequence diversity and caused clonal T-cell expansion. Patients were allowed to have had prior anti-PD-1, anti-PD-L1 or anti-CTLA-4 therapy, and approximately 43% of the dose-escalation patients had previously received checkpoint inhibitors. The paper describes the monotherapy dose-escalation part (N = 52 patients) of the phase I trial of ivuxolimab. Partial responses were achieved by three dose-escalation patients, of whom one had hepatocellular carcinoma and two had cutaneous melanoma. General study outcomes and caveats: Antigen specificity was not determined for the clonally expanded peripheral T cells. Low levels of normalized T-cell clonal expansion were also seen in some nonresponding patients. At doses of 0.1 to 3.0 mg/kg, clonal expansion of both CD4+ and CD8+ blood T cells was observed from baseline to week 6. In the 0.1-3.0 mg/kg groups, partial responders had among the lowest normalized peripheral clonal expansion, particularly in CD8+ T cells. After ivuxolimab, expanded clones were on average more numerous among CD8+ T cells than among CD4+ T cells.

Patients with a history of autoimmune disease or receiving systemic immunosuppression were excluded from the trial. Peripheral blood for TCR sequencing was collected from all dose cohorts at baseline, on cycle 4 day 1, and on cycle 7 day 1. Samples were obtained from an open-label, multicenter, first-in-human phase I dose-escalation trial of ivuxolimab. Adults with locally advanced or metastatic melanoma, renal cell carcinoma, hepatocellular carcinoma or head and neck squamous cell carcinoma were enrolled in the trial. Before TCR sequencing, CD4+ T cells and CD8+ T cells were sorted from peripheral blood as separate populations. CDR1 and CDR2 are drawn from the germline V gene: MNHEY, SVGAGI. Trimming at the junction amounts to 6 bases on V and 3 bases on J, and the germline ends lie 2 bases apart. Measured from the cysteine to the phenylalanine, the CDR3 is 10 residues long. Only CDR3 DNA remains: 30 bases, in frame from the first base.

Sequences were derived from CD4+ or CD8+ T cells sorted from blood, sampled in a trial of the OX40 agonist ivuxolimab. This TCR was sampled from an adult with an advanced solid tumor such as melanoma, head and neck, liver or kidney cancer. The sequence is built from TRBV6-5 and TRBJ1-2; the D gene cannot be resolved reliably. The CDR3 region has the sequence CASRDYGYTF. The DNA sequence is TGTGCCAGCAGGGACTATGGCTACACCTTC.